The source of this T cell receptor (beta chain) is a study of shared clonotypes between healthy human individuals (dated by TCRdb to 2020 to 2021). With respect to the entire study: A few men and two women, aged 18 to 49 years, made up the cohort. For each donor, CD4 naive and CD4 memory were each given three plates, CD8 naive was given two plates, and CD8 memory was given one plate. Blood TCR repertoires of roughly 5 healthy adults were deeply sequenced to estimate repertoire size and the extent of clonotype sharing between individuals. To increase sequencing depth and limit assay-specific biases, TCR repertoire library preparation and sequencing were carried out by different laboratories using diverse techniques. Leukapheresis yielded between about 0.85 and 10 billion PBMCs per donor.

The paper's findings and limits, for the study overall: The small number of donors limited the genetic and exposure-history diversity represented. Sharing across several donors was observed for roughly 5.4% of naive CD4, 3% to 3.5% of naive CD8, 2% to 2.5% of memory CD4, and over 0.3% of memory CD8 clonotypes. Clonotypes shared by all four sorted-subset donors showed higher generation probabilities than non-shared clonotypes. Pairwise subsampling led to the expectation that sequencing depth would affect the degree of clonotype sharing among donors. Sampling was limited to blood, and TCR repertoires in tissue likely differ from TCR repertoires in blood. Incomplete sequencing was indicated by rarefaction of sorted-subset datasets, despite the large sequencing depth. Estimated clonotype richness was generally larger for naive than for memory subsets.

Spanning cysteine to phenylalanine, the CDR3 consists of 14 amino acids. The only DNA kept is the CDR3, 42 bases in frame from the first base. Taken from the germline V gene, the CDR1 and CDR2 loops are SGHTA and FQGTGA. V is clipped by 5 bases and J by 4 bases, and the sequence between their germline boundaries is 14 bases long. Comment on this clone: The antigen it recognizes is unknown. Base qualities are not at hand, and no much larger clone is one base apart.

Using the deep immunoSEQ assay, multiplex PCR amplified TCR CDR3 regions from genomic DNA. Extracted genomic DNA from each cell subset was spread evenly across all wells of several immunoSEQ 96-well plates, with each plate serving as a replicate. For sorted subsets, 150 to 200 ng genomic DNA, equal to about 30,000 T cell genomes, was loaded into each replicate PCR. Purified libraries were measured with a Qubit 3.0 fluorometer, size-checked on a Bioanalyzer 2100, and measured again with the KAPA Library Quantification kit. Every immunoSEQ 96-well plate was sequenced on a separate single-read 150-cycle Illumina NextSeq 550 flow cell. The original pipeline was this. Because only junctional sequences without quality scores were contained in the immunoSEQ output, filtering matching that applied to full-length reads could not be performed. Sequences were annotated with PyIR, a Python wrapper for IgBLAST v1.9, using IMGT germline references to assign V/J genes and CDR3. Reads were removed for weak V/J assignments (E-value above 1e-6), missing CDR3, stop codons, out-of-frame junctions, or ambiguous translated residues. V3J clonotypes were defined as sequences sharing the same inferred V gene, J gene, and CDR3 amino acid sequence. Percentage overlap between repertoires was computed as shared unique clonotypes divided by the size of the smaller repertoire. RTK rarefaction, the Chao1 estimator, and Recon v2.1 estimates of unobserved clonotypes were used to assess repertoire richness. For all TCRbeta clonotypes obtained by the gDNA method from a few donors, generation probabilities were computed with OLGA. The source is immuneACCESS, and TCRdb retained only in-frame sequences with V and J called. Part of the clones is not carried over; for the studies checked, unresolved V genes explain less than half of this, and the remainder is unexplained. V and J calls and clone size are given by that table; D and trimming were obtained from the DNA. This sample holds 2 million to 2.5 million clones; around 95% were observed only once. The ten largest clones add up to 0.13% of the sample.

Healthy HIV-negative adults with no recently reported acute infections or vaccinations were included as donors. All donors were Caucasian adults living in Nashville, Tennessee, USA. CD4+ T cells were enriched by magnetic negative selection, after which naive cells were positively selected on CD45RA and the negative fraction was taken as the memory subset. Blood was collected by leukapheresis, and PBMCs were isolated by Ficoll-Histopaque density gradient centrifugation and then cryopreserved in liquid nitrogen vapor phase. Purity and quantity of every magnetically sorted T cell population were checked by analytical flow cytometry. From each sorted fraction, genomic DNA was isolated and quantified by UV absorbance on a Nanodrop 2000c.

The source of this sequence is a man between 18 and 29 years old in good health. The chain uses TRBV7-3 and TRBJ1-1, and possibly TRBD1, on 5 matching bases. Input material: naive CD4+ T cells sorted from blood. The sample's cell subset or site label is to be understood as: CD45RA+ positively selected. The CDR3 sequence is CASSPGVLGTEAFF. The DNA sequence is as follows: TGTGCCAGCAGCCCGGGGGTTTTGGGCACTGAAGCTTTCTTT.